The present entry profiles one TCR beta chain with its context. The antigen remains undetermined. These data belong to a study of regulatory T cells in long-lasting Graves disease. To make TCR beta libraries, researchers used iRepertoire HTBI primers and Arm-PCR of CDR3 regions. TCRdb itself ran the multiplex PCR reads through MiXCR, one entry per CDR3 protein. This table has some 300,000 distinct CDR3 sequences, around 21% appearing once. Study-wide results and limits: Persistent patients shared more public clonotypes (about 2,600) than new patients (more than 900). Accuracy was perhaps lowered by the small sample size.

Trimming removed 5 bases at V and 3 bases at J, with 14 bases between. This CDR3 region has 14 residues. Germline CDR1 LNHDA, CDR2 SQIVND (reference sequence). Time point given: persistent/refractory GD, antithyroid drugs over 5 years with positive TRAb. After RNA was extracted from PBMCs, the TCR library was made from it. Graves' disease diagnosis was established per American Thyroid Association guidelines. Here the sequenced sample was peripheral blood mononuclear cells (PBMCs), taken when the disease was refractory, from a patient treated with antithyroid drugs. The chain employs TRBV19 and TRBJ2-7, with D possibly TRBD1 on 6 matching bases. The origin of this receptor is a female donor with Graves disease. CDR3 sequence reads: CASSVAGVFYEQYF. CDR3 sequence (DNA): TGTGCCAGTAGTGTAGCAGGGGTGTTCTACGAGCAGTACTTC.